A selection of T cell receptor beta chains follows, all from one sample in a study of T-cell memory formation after mild COVID-19. TCRdb processed the 5' RACE reads anew with MiXCR; each CDR3 protein has one entry. The table includes under 250,000 distinct CDR3 sequences, 15% to 19% detected once. The sequenced sample consisted of PBMCs or a T cell subset sorted from them (not recorded which). The receptors stem from an adult woman who had mild COVID-19 (a few samples of this study predate the infection). Cell type and time point are not known. CDR3s include the opening cysteine and the closing phenylalanine or tryptophan. Each record gives: CDR3 length, V gene, CDR3 protein.

length: 14; V: TRBV19; CDR3: CAIGKGPNTGELFF
length: 16; V: TRBV5-1; CDR3: CASSLARLAGDNEQFF
length: 13; V: TRBV7-2; CDR3: CASSLVLDYEQYF
length: 15; V: TRBV4-2; CDR3: CASSQEGQRPYGYTF
length: 14; V: TRBV5-1; CDR3: CASRPGQWWAEAFF
length: 16; V: TRBV6-2/TRBV6-3; CDR3: CASSHRGAEANYGYTF
length: 15; V: TRBV7-2; CDR3: CASSRAGTLNTEAFF
length: 11; V: TRBV24-1; CDR3: CATSAGETQYF
length: 16; V: TRBV3-1; CDR3: CASSQDVAGFTDTQYF
length: 16; V: TRBV30; CDR3: CAWSRGLAGGTDTQYF
length: 14; V: TRBV6-2/TRBV6-3; CDR3: CASSYGGLQGVAGF
length: 14; V: TRBV5-1; CDR3: CASRPGQGKHEQFF
length: 13; V: TRBV5-1; CDR3: CASSLSGRDTQYF
length: 15; V: TRBV5-1; CDR3: CASSLEGGFRQPQHF
length: 13; V: TRBV5-1; CDR3: CASSTERLGEQFF
length: 15; V: TRBV12-3/TRBV12-4; CDR3: CASSSRGGPNEKLFF
length: 13; V: TRBV20-1; CDR3: CSARDGPGQPQHF
length: 19; V: TRBV6-6; CDR3: CASSYSDRAPEEANEKLFF
length: 15; V: TRBV7-2; CDR3: CASSFRGQGINEAFF
length: 12; V: TRBV2; CDR3: CASRETAFEQFF
length: 13; V: TRBV27; CDR3: CASSRGQLYGYTF
length: 13; V: TRBV15; CDR3: CATSRDLGHVYTF
length: 16; V: TRBV4-3; CDR3: CASSQGGGLIDNEQFF
length: 13; V: TRBV12-3/TRBV12-4; CDR3: CASKSGSTYEQYF
length: 13; V: TRBV12-3/TRBV12-4; CDR3: CASKLSNTGELFF
length: 16; V: TRBV5-1; CDR3: CASSAGKGLAVETQYF